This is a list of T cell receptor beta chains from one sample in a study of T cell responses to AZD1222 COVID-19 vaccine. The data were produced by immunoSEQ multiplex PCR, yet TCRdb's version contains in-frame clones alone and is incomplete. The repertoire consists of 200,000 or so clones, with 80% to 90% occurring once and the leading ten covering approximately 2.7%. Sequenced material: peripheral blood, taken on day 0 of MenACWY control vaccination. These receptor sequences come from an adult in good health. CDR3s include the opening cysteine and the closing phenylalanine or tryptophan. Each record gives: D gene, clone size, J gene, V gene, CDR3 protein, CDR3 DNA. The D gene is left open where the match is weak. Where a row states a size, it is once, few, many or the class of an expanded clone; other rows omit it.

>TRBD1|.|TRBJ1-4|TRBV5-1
CASSLRGLNEKLFF
TGCGCCAGCAGCTTGAGGGGGCTTAATGAAAAACTGTTTTTT
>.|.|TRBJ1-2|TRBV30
CAWNPGTYGYTF
TGTGCCTGGAACCCGGGGACCTATGGCTACACCTTC
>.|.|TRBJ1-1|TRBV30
CAWSINRMNTEAFF
TGTGCCTGGAGTATCAACAGGATGAACACTGAAGCTTTCTTT
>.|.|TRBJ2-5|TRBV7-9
CASSLGIGETQYF
TGTGCCAGCAGCTTAGGAATTGGGGAGACCCAGTACTTC
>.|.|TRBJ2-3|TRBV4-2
CASSTALGESDTQYF
TGTGCCAGCAGCACGGCCTTGGGGGAATCAGATACGCAGTATTTT
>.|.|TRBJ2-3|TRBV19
CASTLRWTSTDTQYF
TGTGCCAGTACCCTCCGGTGGACTAGCACAGATACGCAGTATTTT
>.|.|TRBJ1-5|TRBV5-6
CASSLLGDQPQHF
TGTGCCAGCAGCTTGTTGGGTGATCAGCCCCAGCATTTT
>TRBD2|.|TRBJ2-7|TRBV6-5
CASSYLRGAGYEQYF
TGTGCCAGCAGTTACCTGCGGGGGGCGGGTTACGAGCAGTACTTC
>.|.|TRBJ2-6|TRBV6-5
CASSYSTGSGANVLTF
TGTGCCAGCAGTTACTCGACTGGGTCTGGGGCCAACGTCCTGACTTTC
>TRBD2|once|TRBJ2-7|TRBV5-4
CASSPAGGNEQYF
TGTGCCAGCAGCCCAGCGGGGGGTAACGAGCAGTACTTC
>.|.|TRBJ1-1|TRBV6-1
CASSPRNTEAFF
TGTGCCAGCAGCCCGCGGAACACTGAAGCTTTCTTT
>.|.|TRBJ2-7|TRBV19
CASSTGSRNYEQYF
TGTGCCAGTAGTACAGGGTCCAGGAACTACGAGCAGTACTTC
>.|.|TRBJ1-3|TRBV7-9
CASSKTARGNTIYF
TGTGCCAGCAGTAAAACGGCCCGAGGGAACACCATATATTTT
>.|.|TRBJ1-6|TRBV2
CASRLRSGAGWPLHF
TGTGCCAGCCGACTTAGAAGTGGAGCTGGGTGGCCCCTCCACTTT
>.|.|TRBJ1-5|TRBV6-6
CASSQRHGGEGQPQHF
TGTGCCAGCAGTCAACGACACGGGGGCGAAGGTCAGCCCCAGCATTTT
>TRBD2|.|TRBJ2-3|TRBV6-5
CASGLAGGGSGDTQYF
TGTGCCAGCGGTTTAGCGGGAGGGGGCTCGGGAGATACGCAGTATTTT
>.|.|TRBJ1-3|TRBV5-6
CASSPAPQGPTSGNTIYF
TGTGCCAGCAGCCCGGCCCCACAGGGACCTACCTCTGGAAACACCATATATTTT
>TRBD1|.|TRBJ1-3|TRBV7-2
CASSLARQGYGNTIYF
TGTGCCAGCAGCTTAGCCCGACAGGGGTACGGAAACACCATATATTTT
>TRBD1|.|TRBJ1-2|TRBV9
CASSPSGTANYGYTF
TGTGCCAGCAGCCCTAGTGGGACAGCTAACTATGGCTACACCTTC
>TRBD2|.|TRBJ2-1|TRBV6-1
CASSGLTSGGAGEQFF
TGTGCCAGCAGTGGCCTAACTAGCGGGGGGGCGGGTGAGCAGTTCTTC
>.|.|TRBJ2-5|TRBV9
CASSSGGGQETQYF
TGTGCCAGCAGCTCAGGGGGGGGCCAAGAGACCCAGTACTTC
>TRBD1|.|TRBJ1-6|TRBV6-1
CASSEGTGGRSPLHF
TGTGCCAGCAGCGAAGGGACAGGGGGCCGGTCACCCCTCCACTTT
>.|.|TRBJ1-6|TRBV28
CASRAGRSSYNSPLHF
TGTGCCAGCAGAGCCGGACGGAGCTCCTATAATTCACCCCTCCACTTT
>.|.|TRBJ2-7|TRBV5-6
CASSLEYRLTYEQYF
TGTGCCAGCAGCTTAGAGTACCGACTAACCTACGAGCAGTACTTC
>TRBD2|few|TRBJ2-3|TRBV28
CASSLRRGGRDTQYF
TGTGCCAGCAGTTTGAGGCGGGGGGGCCGCGATACGCAGTATTTT
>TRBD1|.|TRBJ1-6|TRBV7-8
CASSLAGTGGSSPLHF
TGTGCCAGCAGCTTAGCGGGGACAGGGGGTTCTTCACCCCTCCACTTT
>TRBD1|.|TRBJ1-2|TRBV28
CASSFRDSYGYTF
TGTGCCAGCAGTTTCCGGGACAGCTATGGCTACACCTTC
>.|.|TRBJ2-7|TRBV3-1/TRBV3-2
CASSVGTDYEQYF
TGTGCCAGCAGCGTCGGGACGGACTACGAGCAGTACTTC
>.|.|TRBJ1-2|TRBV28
CASSLGRDYGYTF
TGTGCCAGCAGTTTAGGCAGGGACTATGGCTACACCTTC
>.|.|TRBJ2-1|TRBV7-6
CASSLGPSANEQFF
TGTGCCAGCAGCTTGGGGCCATCCGCCAATGAGCAGTTCTTC
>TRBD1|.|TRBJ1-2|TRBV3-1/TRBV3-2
CASSGQGAGGYTF
TGTGCCAGCAGTGGACAGGGGGCGGGAGGCTACACCTTC
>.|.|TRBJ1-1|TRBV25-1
CASSESGGLEAFF
TGTGCCAGCAGTGAATCGGGAGGTCTCGAAGCTTTCTTT
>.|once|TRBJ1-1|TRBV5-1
CASSFGSQLMNTEAFF
TGCGCCAGCAGCTTCGGCAGTCAACTCATGAACACTGAAGCTTTCTTT
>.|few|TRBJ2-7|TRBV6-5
CASRDLGNYEQYF
TGTGCCAGCAGGGATTTAGGAAACTACGAGCAGTACTTC
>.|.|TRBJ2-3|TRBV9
CASSVVFSDTQYF
TGTGCCAGCAGCGTAGTTTTTTCAGATACGCAGTATTTT
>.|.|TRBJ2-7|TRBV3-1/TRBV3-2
CASSSQGSYEQYF
TGTGCCAGCAGCTCTCAGGGCTCCTACGAGCAGTACTTC
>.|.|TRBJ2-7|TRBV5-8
CASSLTGHYEQYF
TGTGCCAGCAGCTTGACAGGCCACTACGAGCAGTACTTC
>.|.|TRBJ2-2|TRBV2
CASSDPYRKENTGELFF
TGTGCCAGCAGTGACCCCTACAGGAAAGAAAACACCGGGGAGCTGTTTTTT
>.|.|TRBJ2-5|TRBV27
CASSPITASGQETQYF
TGTGCCAGCAGTCCAATCACCGCCAGCGGACAAGAGACCCAGTACTTC
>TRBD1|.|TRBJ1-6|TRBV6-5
CASSYSRTGDSPLHF
TGTGCCAGCAGTTACAGCCGGACAGGGGATTCACCCCTCCACTTT
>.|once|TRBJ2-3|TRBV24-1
CATSDLGVFW
TGTGCCACCAGTGATTTGGGGGTGTTTTGG
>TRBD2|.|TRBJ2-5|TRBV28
CASSLLSGGAGETQYF
TGTGCCAGCAGTTTACTTAGCGGGGGGGCCGGAGAGACCCAGTACTTC